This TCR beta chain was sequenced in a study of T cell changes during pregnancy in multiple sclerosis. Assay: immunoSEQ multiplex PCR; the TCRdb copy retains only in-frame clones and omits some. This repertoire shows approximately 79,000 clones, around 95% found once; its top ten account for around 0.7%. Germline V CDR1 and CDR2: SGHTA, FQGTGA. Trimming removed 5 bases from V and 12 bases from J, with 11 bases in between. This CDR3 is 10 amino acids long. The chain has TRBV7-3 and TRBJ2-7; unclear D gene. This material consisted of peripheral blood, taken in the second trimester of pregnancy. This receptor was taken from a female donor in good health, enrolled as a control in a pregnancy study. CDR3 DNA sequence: TGTGCCAGCAGCGCCCCGAGGCGGTACTTC. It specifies CASSAPRRYF.